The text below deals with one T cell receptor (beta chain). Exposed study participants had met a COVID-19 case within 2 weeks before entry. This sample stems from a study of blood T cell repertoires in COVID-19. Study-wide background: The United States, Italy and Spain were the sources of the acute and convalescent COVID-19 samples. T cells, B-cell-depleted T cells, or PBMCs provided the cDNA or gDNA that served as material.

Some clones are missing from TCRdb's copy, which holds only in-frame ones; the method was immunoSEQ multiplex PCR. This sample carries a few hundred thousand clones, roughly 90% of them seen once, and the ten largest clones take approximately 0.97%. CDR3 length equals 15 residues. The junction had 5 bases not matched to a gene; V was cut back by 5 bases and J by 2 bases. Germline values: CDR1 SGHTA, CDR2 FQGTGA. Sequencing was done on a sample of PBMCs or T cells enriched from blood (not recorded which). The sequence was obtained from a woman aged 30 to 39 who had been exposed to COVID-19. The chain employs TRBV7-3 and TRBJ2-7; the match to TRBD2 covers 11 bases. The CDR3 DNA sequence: TGTGCCAGCAGCCTTAGCGGGAGGGCCACCTACGAGCAGTACTTC. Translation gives CASSLSGRATYEQYF.